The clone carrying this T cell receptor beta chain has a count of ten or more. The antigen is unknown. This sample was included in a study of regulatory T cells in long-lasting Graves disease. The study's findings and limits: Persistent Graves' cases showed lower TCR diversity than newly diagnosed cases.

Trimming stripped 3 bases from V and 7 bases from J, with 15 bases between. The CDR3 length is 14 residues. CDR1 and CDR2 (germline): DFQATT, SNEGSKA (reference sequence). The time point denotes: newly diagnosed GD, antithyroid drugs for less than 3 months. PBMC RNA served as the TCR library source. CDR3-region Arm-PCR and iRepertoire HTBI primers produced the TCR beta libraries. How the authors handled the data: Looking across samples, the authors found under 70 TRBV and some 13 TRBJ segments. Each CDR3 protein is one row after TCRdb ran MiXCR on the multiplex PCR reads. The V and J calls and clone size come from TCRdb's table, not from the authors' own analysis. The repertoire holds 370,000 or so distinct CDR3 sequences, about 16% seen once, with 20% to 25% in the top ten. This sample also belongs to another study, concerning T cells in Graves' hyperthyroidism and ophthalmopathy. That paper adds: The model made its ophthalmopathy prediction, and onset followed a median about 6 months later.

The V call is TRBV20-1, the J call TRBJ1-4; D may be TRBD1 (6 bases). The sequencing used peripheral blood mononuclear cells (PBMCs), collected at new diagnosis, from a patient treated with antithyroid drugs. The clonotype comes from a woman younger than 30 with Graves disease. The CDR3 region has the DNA TGCAGTGCTAGCGGGGGGGCGCATGGTGAAAAACTGTTTTTT. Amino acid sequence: CSASGGAHGEKLFF.